The present entry profiles one T cell receptor beta chain with its context. The data belong to a study of T cell changes during pregnancy in multiple sclerosis. Profiling relied on immunoSEQ multiplex PCR, and the TCRdb table lists in-frame clones only, not all of them. The table lists about 16,000 clones, 95% to 96% of them singletons. The V gene's germline CDR1 is GTSNPN and CDR2 SVGIG (reference sequence). Between the trimmed V and J ends, which lost 0 bases and 8 bases, there was a span of 10 bases. The CDR3 has 12 amino acids. This chain joins TRBV30 and TRBJ1-2; D not resolved. The sequences come from peripheral blood, collected in the third trimester of pregnancy. The receptor was isolated from a female donor with multiple sclerosis, enrolled in a pregnancy study. The CDR3 DNA reads TGTGCCTGGAGTGTAATGATTGGCGGCTACACCTTC. Amino acid sequence: CAWSVMIGGYTF.